The clone carrying this T cell receptor beta chain was detected ten times or more. Its antigen is still unknown. The germline gives CDR1 SGHTA, CDR2 FQGNSA. The V gene lost 1 base and the J gene lost 7 bases, with 16 bases spanning the gap. This CDR3 is built from 15 residues. The data are from a study of breast tumors, draining lymph nodes, adjacent tissues. Whole-study results and caveats: Compared with basal-like, luminal-like tumors shared significantly more repertoire with nontumor tissue. That most tumor T cells come from lymph nodes remained unproven.

One entry per CDR3 protein results from TCRdb running MiXCR on the multiplex PCR reads. The repertoire includes about 150,000 distinct CDR3 sequences, 20% to 25% of them detected once, and roughly 2.7% sits in the top ten. Axillary draining lymph nodes of breast cancer patients supplied the node samples. This TCR derives from a female donor with breast cancer. Some clones in this sample may be carry-over from other donors' samples. The rearrangement joins TRBV7-2 to TRBJ2-5; TRBD2 is a possible D gene (6 bases). Sequencing was done on a sample of axillary lymph node tissue. CDR3 sequence (DNA): TGTGCCAGCAGCTTAGAAGAGCGGGCCCGAGGGACCCAGTACTTC. Translating it yields CASSLEERARGTQYF.